This T cell receptor beta chain was sequenced in a study of OX40 agonist ivuxolimab in advanced cancers. Regarding the study in general: Ivuxolimab, which targeted the costimulatory receptor OX40 (CD134), was an agonistic, fully human IgG2 monoclonal antibody. In the dose-escalation cohort, 75% to 85% of patients were male, and the mean age was 60 years with a range of about 20 to 80. Partial responses occurred in three dose-escalation patients, of whom one had hepatocellular carcinoma and two had cutaneous melanoma. The monotherapy dose-escalation portion (N of about 50 patients) of the phase I ivuxolimab trial is reported in the paper. Among the 50 to 55 dose-escalation patients, 19 had hepatocellular carcinoma, around 15 melanoma, 9 renal cell carcinoma and 9 head and neck cancer. Peripheral TCRbeta sequencing was intended to test whether TCR sequence diversity was altered and clonal T-cell expansion was caused by ivuxolimab. Prior anti-PD-1, anti-PD-L1 or anti-CTLA-4 therapy was permitted, and checkpoint inhibitors had been received by approximately 39% of dose-escalation patients. Intravenous ivuxolimab was administered to patients every 2 weeks at six dose levels: 0.01, 0.1, 0.3, 1.5, 3 and 10 mg/kg.

According to the germline V gene, CDR1 reads MNHEY and CDR2 reads SVGAGI. The CDR3, cysteine through phenylalanine, is 11 amino acids long. Only the CDR3 part of the read is kept: 33 bases, read in frame from the first base. V loses 5 bases of germline sequence and J loses 7 bases, and the interval between the two ends is 8 bases. The paper as a whole reports these results and caveats: Low levels of normalized T-cell clonal expansion were also seen in some nonresponding patients. After ivuxolimab, more expanded clones were found on average in CD8+ T cells than in CD4+ T cells. In the 0.1-3.0 mg/kg groups, partial responders were among the patients with the lowest normalized peripheral clonal expansion, particularly in CD8+ T cells. At doses of 0.1 to 3.0 mg/kg, clonal expansion of both CD4+ and CD8+ blood T cells was observed from baseline to week 6. Which antigens the clonally expanded peripheral T cells were specific for was not determined.

Genomic DNA was isolated from the sorted cells so that the TCRbeta CDR3 region could be sequenced. TCRbeta CDR3 regions were sequenced using the immunoSEQ Assay. As stored in TCRdb, this immuneACCESS dataset retains in-frame rearrangements with V and J assigned. A fraction of the clones does not appear; measured against another copy, unresolved V genes explain less than half of the discrepancy, and the remainder lacks a known reason. The table for this sample lists tens of thousands of clones; approximately 86% of them were counted only once. The leading ten clones occupy approximately 1.1% of the sample. For this clone: Its target antigen remains unknown. Per-nucleotide qualities are absent, and no much larger clonotype sits a single base away.

The trial excluded patients who had a history of autoimmune disease or were on systemic immunosuppression. Peripheral blood for TCR sequencing was collected from all dose cohorts at baseline, on cycle 4 day 1, and on cycle 7 day 1. Samples were obtained from an open-label, multicenter, first-in-human phase I dose-escalation trial of ivuxolimab. Adults with locally advanced or metastatic melanoma, renal cell carcinoma, hepatocellular carcinoma or head and neck squamous cell carcinoma were enrolled in the trial. Before TCR sequencing, CD4+ T cells and CD8+ T cells from peripheral blood were sorted into separate populations.

The sequence derives from an adult with an advanced solid tumor such as melanoma, head and neck, liver or kidney cancer. The rearranged chain carries TRBV6-5 and TRBJ1-2; a confident D gene designation cannot be given. The sample here was CD4+ or CD8+ T cells sorted from blood, taken in a trial of the OX40 agonist ivuxolimab. The CDR3 protein: CASSAGPGYTF. The sequenced DNA: TGTGCCAGCAGTGCCGGCCCTGGCTACACCTTC.